These 2 T cell receptor beta chains were all obtained from the same sample, sequenced in a study of blood T cells in healthy people across ages. Alongside a J-beta primer mix, a sample-barcoded 5' primer served in a second PCR lasting about 7 to 11 cycles. MiXCR, applied by TCRdb to the 5' RACE reads, yields one record per CDR3 protein. The top ten hold 25% to 35% of the sample, which has 700,000 or so distinct CDR3 sequences, 40% to 50% seen once. Sample: blood. These receptors were taken from a man aged 80 or over in good health.

This clonotype appeared a few times. This sequence joins TRBV27 and TRBJ2-3; 8 positions match TRBD2. V shed 5 bases and J 3 bases; nucleotides not matched to a gene: 10. Germline CDR1 is MNHEY and CDR2 is SMNVEV (reference sequence). The CDR3 length is 16 residues. CDR3 region: CASSNQAGVVTDTQYF. CDR3 DNA: TGTGCCAGCAGTAATCAAGCGGGAGTCGTTACAGATACGCAGTATTTT.

V and J are TRBV25-1 and TRBJ1-3, with D hard to call. The length of the CDR3 is 16 residues. Trimming left V 1 base short and J 0 bases short, with 10 bases between. Germline CDR1 and CDR2: MGHDK and SYGVNS. CDR3: CASSESLTYSGNTIYF. The CDR3 nucleotides read TGTGCCAGCAGTGAATCTCTGACTTACTCTGGAAACACCATATATTTT.